Following are 8 T cell receptor beta chains from one sample sequenced in a study of CD4 T cells in relation to SARS-CoV-2 and coronaviruses. Unexposed donor CD4+ T cells date from about 2011-2018, before the COVID-19 pandemic. CD4+ T cells were isolated from the cells after 10 days of culture. Some clones are missing from TCRdb's copy, which holds only in-frame ones; the method was immunoSEQ multiplex PCR. The sample carries about 29,000 clones, around 79% recorded once. The antigens for these receptors are not known. Sequencing was done on a sample of CD4+ T cells from PBMCs, cultured in vitro. These receptors were obtained from a human donor in good health.

J is TRBJ2-3 and V is TRBV5-1; D gene ambiguous. The V end lost 0 bases, the J end lost 4 bases, and 9 bases lay between the germline ends. CDR3 length equals 14 residues. Germline values: CDR1 SGHRS, CDR2 YFSETQ. CDR3 sequence: CASSLVPGPDTQYF. The CDR3 DNA reads as TGCGCCAGCAGCTTGGTTCCGGGCCCAGATACGCAGTATTTT.

V gene TRBV19 combines with J gene TRBJ2-7, with D unclear. CDR1 LNHDA and CDR2 SQIVND come from the germline V gene (reference sequence). V lost 3 bases and J 3 bases, leaving 18 bases between the germline ends. The CDR3 loop spans 16 amino acids. The CDR3 region is CASSIGFGRTDYEQYF. The CDR3, as DNA: TGTGCCAGTAGTATTGGGTTTGGCAGGACCGACTACGAGCAGTACTTC.

In its sample, this clone was seen a few times. The chain carries TRBV10-3 and TRBJ1-3, with D possibly matching TRBD1 (5 bases). CDR1 and CDR2 (germline): ENHRY, SYGVKD. This CDR3 spans 15 amino acids. Trimming shortened V by 0 bases and J by 6 bases, and 12 bases separated the two germline ends. CDR3: CAISESPGVENTIYF. In DNA form, the CDR3 reads TGTGCCATCAGTGAGTCGCCGGGGGTGGAAAACACCATATATTTT.

This CDR3 reads CASSSGQGRGGELFF. The CDR3, as DNA: TGTGCCAGCTCAAGTGGACAGGGAAGAGGCGGGGAGCTGTTTTTT. V and J are TRBV18 and TRBJ2-2; 8 nucleotides match TRBD1. J was trimmed by 7 bases and V by 5 bases; bases with no gene match: 9. Germline V gene sequence: CDR1 KGHSH, CDR2 LQKENI. This CDR3 has 15 amino acids.

CDR3 loop: CASSQTGTRRDTGELFF. The CDR3 nucleotides read TGCGCCAGCAGCCAAACCGGGACCCGGCGGGACACCGGGGAGCTGTTTTTT. The chain recombines TRBV4-1 with TRBJ2-2, with D perhaps matching TRBD1 or TRBD2 (5 bases each). V shed 2 bases and J shed 3 bases, with 16 bases lying between them. Germline CDR1 MGHRA, CDR2 YSYEKL. This CDR3 spans 17 amino acids.

This chain links TRBV30 with TRBJ1-1; the D is unclear. This CDR3 spans 13 amino acids. Germline V gives CDR1 GTSNPN, CDR2 SVGIG (reference sequence). The ends were cut back, 0 bases at V and 8 bases at J, with 13 bases in the middle. CDR3 nucleotides: TGTGCCTGGAGTGTCCTGAGTGGCGACGAAGCTTTCTTT. Its translation is CAWSVLSGDEAFF.

This clone was seen once. The chain is built from TRBV9 and TRBJ2-3; TRBD2 is a possible D gene (7 bases). The length of the CDR3 is 16 residues. Trimming pared 4 bases from V and 1 base from J, leaving 16 bases between. CDR1 and CDR2 from the germline V gene are SGDLS and YYNGEE. The chain's CDR3 is CASSFGRGARTDTQYF. CDR3 nucleotides: TGTGCCAGCAGCTTCGGACGGGGGGCCCGCACAGATACGCAGTATTTT.

The J gene is TRBJ1-1, the V gene TRBV18, with D perhaps TRBD1 (5 bases). The germline V gene has CDR1 KGHSH and CDR2 LQKENI. The CDR3 runs 15 residues. The germline V and J ends were trimmed by 2 bases and 3 bases, with 13 bases remaining between them. The CDR3 sequence: CASSPGPPGDTEAFF. CDR3 coding DNA: TGTGCCAGCTCACCAGGGCCTCCGGGGGACACTGAAGCTTTCTTT.